Below, 32 T cell receptor beta chains from the same sample are listed, as sequenced in a study of persistence of HIV-infected CD4 T cells. Their antigens are not known. An overlapping HIV-1 Gag peptide pool stimulated these cells at 0.95 to 1 ug/peptide/mL. Sorting of responding CD4+ T cells relied on upregulated CD40 ligand together with CD69. This was the immunoSEQ version 4 assay in survey mode. Sequencing used immunoSEQ multiplex PCR; TCRdb keeps in-frame clones, though not all of them. The table has more than 30,000 clones, 70% seen once. The sequences come from CD4+ T cells sorted from PBMCs after 18-hour stimulation, collected from a patient who received antiretroviral therapy. The receptors here all came from an adult man with HIV who was CMV-seropositive.

V usage is TRBV5-6 and J usage is TRBJ2-1, with 9 nucleotides matching TRBD2. This CDR3 contains 16 residues. V lost 4 bases and J lost 4; bases outside the gene matches: 9. Germline-derived CDR1 and CDR2 are SGHDT and YYEEEE. In DNA form, the CDR3 reads TGTGCCAGCAGCCGTCCCCAGCGGGGGGCATACAATGAGCAGTTCTTC. Translated: CASSRPQRGAYNEQFF.

This rearrangement joins TRBV2 to TRBJ1-1, with TRBD1 identical over 8 bases. The germline V gene has CDR1 SNHLY and CDR2 FYNNEI. The junction had 6 bases not matched to a gene; V was cut back by 4 bases and J by 5 bases. The CDR3 spans 14 residues. CDR3 sequence: CASSARTGKTEAFF. In DNA form, the CDR3 reads TGTGCCAGCAGTGCCCGGACAGGGAAAACTGAAGCTTTCTTT.

The V and J genes are TRBV7-8 and TRBJ2-2; 9 nucleotides agree with TRBD2. CDR1 and CDR2 from the germline V gene are SGHVS and FQNEAQ. V lost 5 bases to trimming and J lost 4 bases; unmatched junction nucleotides: 8. The CDR3 contains 16 residues. The CDR3 here is CASSLGTSLFTGELFF. The CDR3 nucleotides are TGTGCCAGCAGCCTCGGGACTAGCCTGTTCACCGGGGAGCTGTTTTTT.

The chain links TRBV2 to TRBJ2-2, with 9 positions matching TRBD1. Germline V gene sequence: CDR1 SNHLY, CDR2 FYNNEI. The V and J ends lost 6 bases and 3 bases, in that order; junction bases with no gene match: 2. The CDR3 loop spans 14 amino acids. CDR3 sequence: CASSRQGDTGELFF. The CDR3 DNA sequence: TGTGCCAGCAGCAGACAGGGGGACACCGGGGAGCTGTTTTTT.

This clone was observed a single time. V usage is TRBV18 and J usage is TRBJ2-5; D is perhaps TRBD2 (5 bases). This CDR3 is built from 17 residues. CDR1 is KGHSH, CDR2 LQKENI, per germline. V was trimmed by 2 bases and J by 3 bases, leaving 19 bases between them. For the CDR3, the DNA is TGTGCCAGCTCACCATTGGCCTTTGGTGGAGGAGAAGAGACCCAGTACTTC. This codes for CASSPLAFGGGEETQYF. Filled out from reference TRBV18 and TRBJ2-5, the complete variable domain reads NAGVMQNPRHLVRRRGQEARLRCSPMKGHSHVYWYRQLPEEGLKFMVYLQKENIIDESGMPKERFSAEFPKEGPSILRIQQVVRGDSAAYFCASSPLAFGGGEETQYFGPGTRLLVL.

The chain combines TRBV12-3 or TRBV12-4 with TRBJ1-5; no reliable D call. The CDR3 contains 13 residues. The V end was cut by 2 bases, the J end by 7 bases, with 9 bases between. The CDR3 here is CASSLQAGQPQHF. The CDR3 DNA reads TGTGCCAGCAGTTTACAGGCGGGCCAGCCCCAGCATTTT.

The J gene is TRBJ1-2, the V gene TRBV18, with 7 positions matching TRBD1. This CDR3 has 12 amino acids. With 2 bases clipped from V and 8 bases from J, the junction kept 2 bases outside the gene matches. The V gene's germline CDR1 is KGHSH and CDR2 LQKENI. In nucleotides, the CDR3 is TGTGCCAGCTCACCAATGGACAGGGGCTACACCTTC. Protein: CASSPMDRGYTF. The full variable domain, completed using reference TRBV18 and TRBJ1-2, is NAGVMQNPRHLVRRRGQEARLRCSPMKGHSHVYWYRQLPEEGLKFMVYLQKENIIDESGMPKERFSAEFPKEGPSILRIQQVVRGDSAAYFCASSPMDRGYTFGSGTRLTVV.

This clone showed up just once. This rearrangement joins TRBV28 to TRBJ1-5; D may be TRBD1 (6 bases). Germline CDR1 reads MDHEN; CDR2 reads SYDVKM. The V end lost 5 bases, the J end lost 0 bases, and 11 bases lay between the germline ends. CDR3 length equals 15 residues. CDR3 DNA sequence: TGTGCCAGCAGTCGGACAGATAATAGCAATCAGCCCCAGCATTTT. Protein product: CASSRTDNSNQPQHF. The full variable domain, with the rest looked up from reference TRBV28 and TRBJ1-5, is DVKVTQSSRYLVKRTGEKVFLECVQDMDHENMFWYRQDPGLGLRLIYFSYDVKMKEKGDIPEGYSVSREKKERFSLILESASTNQTSMYLCASSRTDNSNQPQHFGDGTRLSIL.

The chain combines TRBV24-1 with TRBJ2-7, with 9 bases fitting TRBD1. CDR3 length: 17 residues. The germline gives CDR1 KGHDR, CDR2 SFDVKD. After removal of 2 bases from V and 3 bases from J, the junction contained 10 bases not matched to a gene. The CDR3 DNA reads TGTGCCACCAGTGATTGGCACCCGGGACAGGGTATCTACGAGCAGTACTTC. Amino acids: CATSDWHPGQGIYEQYF.

The rearrangement links TRBV7-9 to TRBJ2-3; 7 bases map to TRBD1. The CDR3 totals 15 residues. CDR1 is SEHNR, CDR2 FQNEAQ, per germline (reference sequence). Losses at the gene ends were 5 bases for V and 0 bases for J; bases not matched to a gene: 5. CDR3 bases: TGTGCCAGCAGCACAGGGGACGGTAGCACAGATACGCAGTATTTT. It codes for CASSTGDGSTDTQYF.

Only one count was recorded for this clone. This chain connects TRBV7-9 to TRBJ2-5; 7 bases align to TRBD1. The CDR3 extends over 14 amino acids. Germline V gene data show CDR1 as SEHNR and CDR2 as FQNEAQ (reference sequence). V shed 4 bases and J 1 base; nucleotides not matched to a gene: 3. CDR3: CASSSTGTQETQYF. The CDR3 nucleotides are TGTGCCAGCAGCTCGACAGGGACCCAAGAGACCCAGTACTTC.

The chain employs TRBV24-1 and TRBJ1-2, with D possibly matching TRBD1 (6 bases). This CDR3 is 15 amino acids long. Trimming took off 3 bases at V and 1 base at J, with 11 bases between the two ends. Looked up from germline, CDR1 is KGHDR and CDR2 is SFDVKD. The DNA for the CDR3 is TGTGCCACCAGTGATCCCCGGACAGTTAACTATGGCTACACCTTC. Translated: CATSDPRTVNYGYTF.

V usage is TRBV7-8 and J usage is TRBJ1-4, with D possibly TRBD1 on 5 matching bases. The germline gives CDR1 SGHVS, CDR2 FQNEAQ. V lost 1 base and J lost 0, with 9 bases in between. The CDR3 consists of 16 residues. In nucleotides, the CDR3 is TGTGCCAGCAGCTTAGTCGCGACAGCAACTAATGAAAAACTGTTTTTT. Translated, it gives CASSLVATATNEKLFF.

By sample fraction, this clone is medium-sized. The chain couples TRBV5-4 to TRBJ1-1, with D unresolved. Between the trimmed V and J ends, which lost 4 bases and 1 base, there was a span of 8 bases. The CDR3 has 13 residues. In germline, CDR1 is SGHNT, CDR2 YYREEE (reference sequence). The CDR3 region is CASSVDQNTEAFF. The CDR3 DNA reads as TGTGCCAGCAGCGTGGACCAGAACACTGAAGCTTTCTTT.

V usage is TRBV4-1 and J usage is TRBJ2-3, with 10 nucleotides matching TRBD1. The CDR3 has 15 residues. V lost 4 bases and J lost 3; bases outside the gene matches: 4. Germline V gene lookup returns CDR1 MGHRA and CDR2 YSYEKL. CDR3 nucleotide sequence: TGCGCCAGCAGCCGCGGACAGGGGGAAACAGATACGCAGTATTTT. Translated, it gives CASSRGQGETDTQYF.

V usage is TRBV19 and J usage is TRBJ1-5; D might be TRBD1 (5 bases). This CDR3 spans 14 amino acids. Germline V lookup: CDR1 LNHDA, CDR2 SQIVND (reference sequence). Between the trimmed V and J ends, which lost 5 bases and 11 bases, there was a span of 19 bases. CDR3 protein: CASSALDSYVAQHF. CDR3 DNA: TGTGCCAGTAGTGCACTCGACAGCTATGTGGCCCAGCATTTT.

About this clone: A junction boundary mismatches the germline segment, possibly from a read error. This chain links TRBV7-9 with TRBJ2-1; no clear D gene. This CDR3 spans 14 amino acids. Germline loops: CDR1 SEHNR, CDR2 FQNEAQ (reference sequence). The CDR3: CASSPRSSFNEQFF. In nucleotides, the CDR3 is TGTGCCAGCAGCCCGAGGTCCTCCTTCAATGAGCAGTTCTTC.

This clone was detected only once. The chain employs TRBV2 and TRBJ2-6, with D uncertain. The CDR3 is made up of 15 amino acids. Germline CDR1 is SNHLY and CDR2 is FYNNEI. V dropped 4 bases and J dropped 3 bases, with 10 bases sitting between them. The CDR3 loop is CASSVEGYGANVLTF. The CDR3 DNA reads as TGTGCCAGCAGTGTGGAAGGTTATGGGGCCAACGTCCTGACTTTC.

This clone was seen only a few times. The same CDR3 can be traced to other DNA sequences in this sample. V is TRBV7-9 and J is TRBJ1-1, with D possibly matching TRBD1 (5 bases). Germline V gene lookup returns CDR1 SEHNR and CDR2 FQNEAQ (reference sequence). The length of the CDR3 is 13 residues. V lost 3 bases, J lost 1 base, and 6 bases lay in between. The CDR3 loop reads CASSLDTNTEAFF. CDR3 coding DNA: TGTGCCAGCAGCTTGGACACGAACACTGAAGCTTTCTTT.

The gene calls are TRBV29-1 and TRBJ2-3; D is perhaps TRBD1 or TRBD2 (5 bases each). Germline-derived CDR1 and CDR2 are SQVTM and ANQGSEA. CDR3 length equals 12 residues. The CDR3 reads CGAGAGTDTQYF. Written as DNA, the CDR3 is TGCGGGGCCGGGGCCGGGACAGATACGCAGTATTTT.

In this sample, this clone turned up a few times. V is TRBV19 and J is TRBJ1-3; a possible D gene is TRBD1 (5 bases). Germline V CDR1 and CDR2: LNHDA, SQIVND (reference sequence). Trimming pared 3 bases from V and 0 bases from J, leaving 9 bases between. The CDR3 loop spans 15 amino acids. CDR3 sequence: CASSIWGNSGNTIYF. The CDR3 DNA follows: TGTGCCAGTAGTATTTGGGGGAACTCTGGAAACACCATATATTTT.

This clone was counted between two and nine times. The J gene is TRBJ1-4, the V gene TRBV24-1; a possible D gene is TRBD1 (5 bases). This CDR3 has 13 residues. Trimming pared 0 bases from V and 10 bases from J, leaving 8 bases between. The V gene's germline CDR1 is KGHDR and CDR2 SFDVKD. CDR3 coding DNA: TGTGCCACCAGTGATTTGAACGGGGGAAAACTGTTTTTT. Protein sequence: CATSDLNGGKLFF.

The chain recombines TRBV15 with TRBJ2-7, with D hard to call. This CDR3 comprises 14 residues. V was pared by 0 bases and J by 0 bases, with 6 bases between. The germline V gene encodes CDR1 LNHNV and CDR2 YYDKDF (reference sequence). CDR3 amino acids: CATSRDTVSYEQYF. CDR3 bases: TGTGCCACCAGCAGAGATACTGTCTCCTACGAGCAGTACTTC.

The genes are TRBV5-1 and TRBJ2-3; the D gene could be TRBD1 or TRBD2 (5 bases each). The length of the CDR3 is 13 residues. CDR1 SGHRS and CDR2 YFSETQ come from the germline V gene. The germline V and J ends were trimmed by 3 bases and 2 bases, with 7 bases remaining between them. The CDR3 protein is CASSSGPTDTQYF. CDR3 DNA: TGCGCCAGCAGCTCGGGACCCACAGATACGCAGTATTTT.

The rearrangement links TRBV5-6 to TRBJ1-5, with TRBD1 identical over 11 bases. CDR1 is SGHDT and CDR2 is YYEEEE in the germline V gene. The CDR3 runs 16 residues. V shed 4 bases, J shed 2 bases, and the junction held 5 bases outside the gene matches. Here the CDR3 reads CASSGQGALGNQPQHF. The CDR3, as DNA: TGTGCCAGCAGCGGACAGGGGGCGTTGGGCAATCAGCCCCAGCATTTT.

The CDR3 region has the DNA TGTGCCAGCAGCTTAAGGGGAGGGGCCAGGATGAACACTGAAGCTTTCTTT. It encodes CASSLRGGARMNTEAFF. The V call is TRBV7-9, the J call TRBJ1-1, with a weak D call TRBD1 (5 bases). There are 17 residues in the CDR3. Looked up from germline, CDR1 is SEHNR and CDR2 is FQNEAQ (reference sequence). Trimming took 2 bases from V and 0 from J, leaving 16 bases between them.

The genes are TRBV18 and TRBJ1-2; D call uncertain. Deletions cut 6 bases from V and 8 bases from J, with 10 bases between. Germline V CDR1 and CDR2: KGHSH, LQKENI. The CDR3 contains 11 residues. This chain's CDR3 is CASSLKEGYTF. The CDR3 nucleotides read TGTGCCAGCTCTCTCAAGGAGGGCTACACCTTC.

V usage is TRBV2 and J usage is TRBJ1-1; 7 bases align to TRBD1. V gave up 6 bases and J gave up 1 base; unmatched junction bases: 2. The CDR3 runs to 13 residues. Germline CDR1 is SNHLY and CDR2 is FYNNEI. The CDR3 reads CASRYRGNTEAFF. As DNA, the CDR3 is TGTGCCAGCAGATACAGGGGGAACACTGAAGCTTTCTTT.

The chain links TRBV28 to TRBJ2-4, with D possibly TRBD1 on 5 matching bases. CDR1 is MDHEN, CDR2 SYDVKM, per germline. The V gene lost 5 bases and the J gene lost 6 bases, with 11 bases spanning the gap. The CDR3 loop spans 13 amino acids. The CDR3: CASSVRQRNIQYF. In DNA, the CDR3 is TGTGCCAGCAGTGTACGACAGAGAAACATTCAGTACTTC. The full variable domain, with the rest looked up from reference TRBV28 and TRBJ2-4, is DVKVTQSSRYLVKRTGEKVFLECVQDMDHENMFWYRQDPGLGLRLIYFSYDVKMKEKGDIPEGYSVSREKKERFSLILESASTNQTSMYLCASSVRQRNIQYFGAGTRLSVL.

The chain uses TRBV3-1 (or the pseudogene TRBV3-2) and TRBJ2-3, with a tentative D call TRBD2 (6 bases). Per germline, CDR1 LGHDT and CDR2 YNNKEL (reference sequence). The CDR3 has 17 amino acids. Trimming took off 3 bases at V and 4 bases at J, with 20 bases between the two ends. CDR3 in amino acids: CASSHETRAWRADTQYF. DNA of the CDR3: TGTGCCAGCAGCCACGAAACTCGGGCCTGGAGGGCAGATACGCAGTATTTT.

The genes are TRBV25-1 and TRBJ2-1, with 12 bases that match TRBD2. Looked up from germline, CDR1 is MGHDK and CDR2 is SYGVNS. V lost 0 bases and J lost 11; bases outside the gene matches: 8. The CDR3 is made up of 16 amino acids. CDR3 amino acids: CASSEYRLAGGYKQFF. The CDR3 DNA reads as TGTGCCAGCAGTGAATATAGGCTAGCGGGGGGGTACAAGCAGTTCTTC.

V and J are TRBV7-2 and TRBJ1-5, with unresolved D. The CDR3 totals 15 residues. CDR1 and CDR2 from the germline V gene are SGHTA and FQGNSA. V was pared by 1 base and J by 2 bases, with 9 bases between. CDR3: CASSLGPLGNQPQHF. The CDR3 region has the DNA TGTGCCAGCAGCTTAGGTCCTCTGGGCAATCAGCCCCAGCATTTT.